The entry below gives a single TCR beta chain sequence along with its context. This clone came up a few times. Its antigen is currently not known. Base qualities are not at hand, and no much larger clone is one base apart. The identical CDR3 is also encoded by other nucleotide sequences in the sample. The entry originates in a study of blood T cell repertoires in COVID-19 (dated by TCRdb to the early 2020s). Concerning the study at large: The collaborator samples originated in the United States, Italy and Spain and spanned the acute and convalescent phases of COVID-19. HLA class I and class II types, where available, came from metadata supplied by the sample provider rather than from assay-based typing. The samples were drawn from two sources: the first 160 participants of the ongoing ImmuneRACE study, and 950 to 1,500 subjects contributed by 6 global collaborators. The prospective study material was composed of cDNA or gDNA derived from T cells, B-cell-depleted T cells, or PBMCs. The repertoires were released in a freely available public database intended as a resource for research on the immune response to SARS-CoV-2. The sample metadata nearly always contained a de-identified subject ID, COVID-19 status, age in years and sex. The dataset comprised deeply sampled blood TCRbeta repertoires from subjects exposed to, actively infected with, or recovered from COVID-19. Overall results and qualifications from the work: Clinical and demographic metadata were provided uncurated, with the amount varying by source and participant.

The immunoSEQ Assay, a bias-controlled multiplex PCR, was used to amplify TCRbeta CDR3 regions from genomic DNA. The study's processing was this. The number of nucleated cells in each sample was estimated from the amplification of reference gene primers within the assay. Sequence reads were collapsed and filtered to measure the absolute abundance of every unique TCRbeta CDR3 rearrangement. For each sample, productive Simpson clonality was calculated as the square root of Simpson's diversity index across productive rearrangements. In TCRdb, the immuneACCESS table is reduced to in-frame sequences with V and J assigned. These tables do not hold every clone; where another copy was compared, an unresolved V gene accounts for under half, and the others remain unexplained. The V and J calls and clone size were taken over from that table, and D and trimming were inferred from the DNA. The sample table contains approximately 390,000 clones; only one count was recorded for approximately 85% of them. Jointly, the top ten make up approximately 2.1% of the sample.

V is pruned by 9 bases and J by 6 bases, leaving 1 base of the junction without a gene match. From its cysteine to its phenylalanine, the CDR3 spans 12 amino acids. CDR3 DNA only is kept here, 36 bases in frame from base 1. Looking up the germline V gene yields CDR1 SNHLY and CDR2 FYNNEI. Enrolling through a virtual design, the prospective study's participants ranged in age from roughly 18 to 89 years and lived across about two dozen United States geographic areas. To assign participants to cohorts, the prospective study relied on clinical history that participants themselves reported in a screening survey and a study questionnaire. Mobile phlebotomists in the prospective study collected whole blood, serum and a nasopharyngeal or oropharyngeal swab from every participant. Additional blood draws and questionnaires over an approximately 2-month period could optionally be provided by prospective study participants. Before DNA extraction, prospective study blood samples were shipped either frozen or at room temperature.

The receptor comes from a woman in her thirties or forties with acute COVID-19. The sequence is built from TRBV2 and TRBJ2-1, with 11 middle bases fitting TRBD2. Sequencing was performed on PBMCs or T cells enriched from blood (not recorded which). The encoded CDR3 is CASSGGANEQFF. The DNA sequence is given as TGTGCCAGTAGCGGGGGGGCCAATGAGCAGTTCTTC.